This T cell receptor (beta chain) was captured in a study of cytotoxic CD8 clonotypes in ibrutinib-treated CLL. Points from the study as a whole: Treatment saw public clonotypes, which were uncommon, either contract or stay stable.

Repertoires were generated with immunoSEQ multiplex PCR, while TCRdb's copy carries only in-frame clones and drops some. The table lists approximately 74,000 clones, around 80% of them singletons. In regard to this clone: Its antigen is not known.

The source of this sequence is a human donor with chronic lymphocytic leukemia. The sample here was PBMCs, taken at disease progression, from a patient treated with ibrutinib.

As DNA, the CDR3 is TGCGCCAGCAGCCAGACAGATAGCTCCTACAATGAGCAGTTCTTC. Translated: CASSQTDSSYNEQFF. The V and J genes are TRBV4-1 and TRBJ2-1; D might be TRBD1 (5 bases). Germline V CDR1 and CDR2: MGHRA, YSYEKL. This CDR3 has 15 residues. The V gene lost 3 bases and the J gene lost 0 bases, with 9 bases spanning the gap.